This T cell receptor beta chain emerged from a study of blood T cell repertoires in COVID-19. Across the study: The origin of the acute and convalescent COVID-19 samples was the United States, Italy and Spain. In each case, the material was cDNA or gDNA derived from T cells, B-cell-depleted T cells, or PBMCs.

CDR1 MNHEY and CDR2 SVGEGT come from the germline V gene. The CDR3 is 12 amino acids. Trimming stripped 6 bases from V and 7 bases from J, with 12 bases between. In the original workflow: Amplifying reference gene primers gave estimates of nucleated cell counts. Generated by immunoSEQ multiplex PCR, the TCRdb table keeps only in-frame clones and is missing some. Clonal size and the V and J genes are those of that table, whereas D and trimming came from the DNA. The sample records more than 65,000 clones, about four fifths being singletons. V gene TRBV6-2 or TRBV6-3 combines with J gene TRBJ1-1; TRBD1 might be the D (5 bases). The sequencing sample was made of peripheral blood. The sequence came from a human donor in a cohort sampled during active COVID-19. This chain's CDR3 is CASRYQGLEAFF. The CDR3 bases are TGTGCCAGCAGATACCAGGGACTTGAAGCTTTCTTT.